This T cell receptor (beta chain) derives from a study of response to subunit inactivated influenza vaccine (dated by TCRdb to between 2018 and 2020). Notes on the research overall: To follow how T cells responded to a trivalent subunit inactivated influenza vaccine, the researchers relied on deep quantitative profiling of the T cell receptor repertoire.

Library construction relied on RT-PCR. Instrument used: Illumina HiSeq 2500. Clones were called with MiXCR by TCRdb after fastp trimmed the public reads at Q25, and only in-frame beta chains were retained. Every entry covers one CDR3 protein and lists the most common genes and DNA from its rows. The table for this sample lists around 300,000 distinct CDR3 sequences; 20% to 25% of them were counted only once. The ten largest make up 10% to 13% of the sample. The paper's findings and limits, for the study overall: The authors proposed that each seasonal influenza vaccination may bring in only a limited number of new T cells.

There are a few counts of this clonotype. Its antigen target is currently unknown. One base away there is no much larger clone; base qualities are not given. According to the germline V gene, CDR1 reads MNHNS and CDR2 reads SASEGT. Relative to germline, V is 5 bases shorter and J is 6 bases shorter, with 12 bases between their ends. The CDR3 sequence holds 13 residues, the cysteine and phenylalanine included. Only CDR3 DNA remains: 39 bases, in frame from the first base. This receptor was obtained from a man aged 50 to 69 who received an inactivated influenza vaccine. Donor details come from another sample of the same person, matched by shared clones. Sequenced material: PBMCs from blood, taken less than 22 months after vaccination. In this chain, TRBV6-1 is recombined with TRBJ2-3; the D gene is perhaps TRBD1 or TRBD2, each of them matching over 5 bases. Here the CDR3 is given as CASSRDPRDTQYF. The DNA is TGTGCCAGCAGTCGGGACCCCAGGGATACGCAGTATTTT.